Sequencing of this T cell receptor (beta chain) was carried out in a study of radiotherapy plus CTLA-4 blockade in lung cancer. Repertoires were generated with immunoSEQ multiplex PCR, while TCRdb's copy carries only in-frame clones and drops some. This table holds about 53,000 clones, approximately 81% found once. Note on this clone: Its specificity is unknown.

Trimming removed 3 bases from V and 0 bases from J, with 6 bases in between. The CDR3 spans 13 residues. In germline, CDR1 is GTSNPN, CDR2 SVGIG (reference sequence). Findings and limits, study-wide: Strongest reported response predictors: early blood clone changes and post-radiation interferon-beta.

The source of this sequence is a human donor with non-small cell lung cancer whose response to radiotherapy plus ipilimumab could not be evaluated. This chain uses TRBV30 with TRBJ1-5; D remains ambiguous. The sample in question was peripheral blood, obtained from a patient treated with radiotherapy plus ipilimumab. CDR3: CAWRRDSNQPQHF. CDR3 coding DNA: TGTGCCTGGAGACGGGATAGCAATCAGCCCCAGCATTTT. Based on the CDR3 plus reference TRBV30 and TRBJ1-5, the full variable domain is SQTIHQWPATLVQPVGSPLSLECTVEGTSNPNLYWYRQAAGRGLQLLFYSVGIGQISSEVPQNLSASRPQDRQFILSSKKLLLSDSGFYLCAWRRDSNQPQHFGDGTRLSIL.